This is a list of T cell receptor beta chains from one sample in a study of shared clonotypes between healthy human individuals. Profiled with immunoSEQ multiplex PCR; TCRdb holds only in-frame clones, not every one. The sample shows about 580,000 clones, about 98% of them seen only once. Sequencing used naive CD8+ T cells sorted from blood. Receptors originate from a man aged 25-45 years in good health. CDR3s include the opening cysteine and the closing phenylalanine or tryptophan. A D gene is named only where the DNA matches it firmly. Where a row states a size, it is once, few, many or the class of an expanded clone; other rows omit it.

V,size,length,J,D,DNA,CDR3
TRBV7-9,.,11,TRBJ1-1,.,TGTGCCAGCAGCTGGGGAACTGAAGCTTTCTTT,CASSWGTEAFF
TRBV28,once,18,TRBJ2-7,TRBD2,TGTGCCAGCAGTTTATTCTCCACTGGACTAGCGGCCCGCTACGAGCAGTACTTC,CASSLFSTGLAARYEQYF
TRBV7-9,.,15,TRBJ2-1,TRBD2,TGTGCCAGCAGCTTAGCGGGAGGGTCTAACAATGAGCAGTTCTTC,CASSLAGGSNNEQFF
TRBV27,.,16,TRBJ1-1,TRBD1,TGTGCCAGCAGTCCCCGGATCCGACAGGGGCATGATGTAGCTTTCTTT,CASSPRIRQGHDVAFF
TRBV5-1,.,15,TRBJ2-3,TRBD2,TGCGCCAGCAGCTTGCGCGGGAGGGCAGTGGATACGCAGTATTTT,CASSLRGRAVDTQYF
TRBV27,.,15,TRBJ2-7,TRBD1,TGTGCCAGCAGTTTATCGAGACGACAGGGCCCCGAGCAGTACTTC,CASSLSRRQGPEQYF
TRBV5-1,.,15,TRBJ2-3,TRBD2,TGCGCCAGCAGCTTGGGGCTAGCGGGCACAGATACGCAGTATTTT,CASSLGLAGTDTQYF
TRBV15,.,16,TRBJ2-7,.,TGTGCCACCAGCAGAGATGATAAGGGGCCCCACTACGAGCAGTACTTC,CATSRDDKGPHYEQYF
TRBV9,.,15,TRBJ2-1,.,TGTGCCAGCAGCGGGTTTGGAGCGGCCTACAATGAGCAGTTCTTC,CASSGFGAAYNEQFF
TRBV4-3,.,16,TRBJ2-3,.,TGCGCCAGCAGCCAAGATAGGGCTTCTAGCACAGATACGCAGTATTTT,CASSQDRASSTDTQYF
TRBV27,.,13,TRBJ2-7,.,TGTGCCAGCAGTACACAGGTCTCCTACGAGCAGTACTTC,CASSTQVSYEQYF
TRBV29-1,.,11,TRBJ2-3,.,TGCAGCGTAGGACCCACAGATACGCAGTATTTT,CSVGPTDTQYF
TRBV5-1,.,14,TRBJ2-7,.,TGCGCCAGCAGCCAACCGGGCCAGATCTACGAGCAGTACTTC,CASSQPGQIYEQYF
TRBV4-1,.,13,TRBJ2-7,.,TGCGCCAGCAGCCAAGTAGGTTTGCGCGAGCAGTACTTC,CASSQVGLREQYF
TRBV13,.,13,TRBJ2-5,.,TGTGCCAGCAGCCCCTTCGGGGATGAGACCCAGTACTTC,CASSPFGDETQYF
TRBV5-8,once,14,TRBJ2-7,.,TGTGCCAGCAGCTTGCAACAGCTTACGTACGAGCAGTACTTC,CASSLQQLTYEQYF
TRBV7-6,.,15,TRBJ2-7,TRBD1,TGTGCCAGCAGCTTTCAAGGGGGCCCCGGACCAGAGCAGTACTTC,CASSFQGGPGPEQYF
TRBV7-6,.,13,TRBJ1-3,.,TGTGCCAGCAGCTTAGACCCCATCACCGCCGTGTATTTT,CASSLDPITAVYF
TRBV4-1,.,14,TRBJ2-7,.,TGCGCCAGCAGCCAAGAACAGGAAATCTACGAGCAGTACTTC,CASSQEQEIYEQYF
TRBV2,.,13,TRBJ2-1,TRBD2,TGTGCCAGCTTGAGCGGGAGGGGCCATGAGCAGTTCTTC,CASLSGRGHEQFF
TRBV18,.,16,TRBJ2-7,.,TGTGCCAGCTCCCCCCGAGGCGCAGCCGGACACCCCCTTGAGTACTTC,CASSPRGAAGHPLEYF
TRBV5-6,.,14,TRBJ2-1,.,TGTGCCAGCAGCTTCTCGACTAGGGTGAATGAGCAGTTCTTC,CASSFSTRVNEQFF
TRBV19,.,18,TRBJ2-1,TRBD2,TGTGCCAGCGCTACTGGGAGCGTAGCGGGGAGCTCCTACAATGAGCAGTTCTTC,CASATGSVAGSSYNEQFF
TRBV5-4,.,15,TRBJ2-1,TRBD2,TGTGCCAGCAGCGCCGGACTAGCGGGAGAGGTTGAGCAGTTCTTC,CASSAGLAGEVEQFF
TRBV6-1,.,16,TRBJ2-7,.,TGTGCCAGCAGGGAACTCGTTAGGGGGAGAATCAACGAGCAGTACTTC,CASRELVRGRINEQYF
TRBV7-9,.,15,TRBJ2-7,TRBD1,TGTGCCAGCAGCTCACCGGGACAGTCTTCCTACGAGCAGTACTTC,CASSSPGQSSYEQYF
TRBV5-1,.,14,TRBJ2-1,.,TGCGCCAGCAGCCCCGCCAGTGCGGAAAATGAGCAGTTCTTC,CASSPASAENEQFF
TRBV27,.,15,TRBJ2-1,TRBD2,TGTGCCAGCAGTCCCCAGACTAGCCGGTACAATGAGCAGTTCTTC,CASSPQTSRYNEQFF
TRBV5-6,.,14,TRBJ1-2,.,TGTGCCAGCAGCTTGCCTACAGTGTTCTATGGCTACACCTTC,CASSLPTVFYGYTF
TRBV14,.,15,TRBJ2-7,TRBD1,TGTGCCAGCAGCCAGTTAAGACAGGGTTCCTACGAGCAGTACTTC,CASSQLRQGSYEQYF
TRBV11-2,.,18,TRBJ2-6,TRBD1,TGTGCCAGCAGCTTAGTGGGACAGGGAGACTCTGGGGCCAACGTCCTGACTTTC,CASSLVGQGDSGANVLTF